The rows below give T cell receptor beta chains drawn from one sample of a study of cytomegalovirus exposure and HLA in healthy donors. Using immunoSEQ multiplex PCR, the repertoire was profiled, and TCRdb retains in-frame clones only, with some absent. The sample lists 150,000 to 200,000 clones, approximately 83% occurring once. Sequenced input: PBMCs. These receptors all stem from a male donor in good health and CMV-seronegative. Both conserved end residues are part of each CDR3. A D gene is named only where the DNA matches it firmly.

V gene: TRBV7-2
D gene: TRBD2
J gene: TRBJ2-3
CDR3 protein: CASRRLAGPSTDTQYF

V gene: TRBV29-1
D gene: NA
J gene: TRBJ1-3
CDR3 protein: CSVSFGQISGNTIYF

V gene: TRBV30
D gene: NA
J gene: TRBJ2-3
CDR3 protein: CAYDGASAADTQYF

V gene: TRBV25-1
D gene: TRBD1
J gene: TRBJ2-7
CDR3 protein: CASRNPSGQGGYEQYF

V gene: TRBV5-1
D gene: TRBD1
J gene: TRBJ2-7
CDR3 protein: CASSLRGTGTYEQYF

V gene: TRBV6-5
D gene: TRBD1
J gene: TRBJ1-2
CDR3 protein: CASTPGTATYGYTF

V gene: TRBV25-1
D gene: NA
J gene: TRBJ2-1
CDR3 protein: CASSDGLRNEQFF

V gene: TRBV30
D gene: TRBD1
J gene: TRBJ2-7
CDR3 protein: CAWNQGAREQYF

V gene: TRBV6-1
D gene: NA
J gene: TRBJ1-1
CDR3 protein: CASSSEWRDTEAFF

V gene: TRBV6-1
D gene: NA
J gene: TRBJ1-6
CDR3 protein: CASTDGSSYNSPLHF

V gene: TRBV18
D gene: TRBD2
J gene: TRBJ2-1
CDR3 protein: CASSQGLDGRANERFF

V gene: TRBV11-2
D gene: NA
J gene: TRBJ2-7
CDR3 protein: CASSQDSGSGVGQYF

V gene: TRBV19
D gene: NA
J gene: TRBJ1-5
CDR3 protein: CASSTGVGDQPQHF

V gene: TRBV6-1
D gene: TRBD2
J gene: TRBJ2-3
CDR3 protein: CASSEASGGATDTQYF

V gene: TRBV5-1
D gene: TRBD1
J gene: TRBJ2-2
CDR3 protein: CASSFYGTGAPGELFF

V gene: TRBV15
D gene: NA
J gene: TRBJ1-4
CDR3 protein: CATSSQTATNEKLFF

V gene: TRBV12-5
D gene: NA
J gene: TRBJ2-5
CDR3 protein: CASGLGPSWETQYF

V gene: TRBV28
D gene: NA
J gene: TRBJ2-3
CDR3 protein: CASSLGTPFTDTQYF

V gene: TRBV30
D gene: TRBD1
J gene: TRBJ1-3
CDR3 protein: CAWSVQGPRPGNTIYF

V gene: TRBV4-3
D gene: TRBD1
J gene: TRBJ1-1
CDR3 protein: CASSQWGQRNTEAFF

V gene: TRBV6-1
D gene: NA
J gene: TRBJ2-7
CDR3 protein: CASRLDSSYEQYF

V gene: TRBV7-2
D gene: NA
J gene: TRBJ2-7
CDR3 protein: CASSTGGAGSYEQYF